Presented here are 6 T cell receptor beta chains from one specimen sequenced in a study of OX40 agonist ivuxolimab in advanced cancers. TCRdb keeps only in-frame clones here, not all; method: immunoSEQ multiplex PCR. The sample lists tens of thousands of clones, roughly four fifths seen once, with 2% to 2.5% in the top ten. The input for sequencing was CD4+ or CD8+ T cells sorted from blood, taken in a trial of the OX40 agonist ivuxolimab. Receptors were obtained from an adult with an advanced solid tumor such as melanoma, head and neck, liver or kidney cancer.

The CDR3 spells CASSNTRTGYEQYF. In DNA, the CDR3 is TGTGCCAGCAGTAACACCCGGACAGGCTACGAGCAGTACTTC. The chain has TRBV6-5 and TRBJ2-7, with TRBD1 matching over 7 bases. The trim removed 5 bases at V and 3 bases at J, leaving 7 bases unmatched. Germline-derived CDR1 and CDR2 are MNHEY and SVGAGI. CDR3 size: 14 residues.

This clone was seen a single time. The chain couples TRBV6-5 to TRBJ2-7; perhaps TRBD1 as D (6 bases). CDR1 MNHEY and CDR2 SVGAGI come from the germline V gene. The CDR3 runs 15 residues. Deletions cut 6 bases from V and 0 bases from J, with 15 bases between. The CDR3 DNA reads as TGTGCCAGCAGCCGGGACAACCCGAACTCCTACGAGCAGTACTTC. Its protein is CASSRDNPNSYEQYF.

The rearrangement joins TRBV11-2 to TRBJ1-4; D might be TRBD1 (6 bases). CDR1 is SGHAT and CDR2 is FQNNGV in the germline V gene. This CDR3 is 15 amino acids long. Trimming shortened V by 11 bases and J by 8 bases, and 24 bases separated the two germline ends. CDR3 amino acids: CASALGTLAREKLFF. In nucleotides, the CDR3 is TGTGCCTCCGCCCTCGGGACACTGGCACGGGAAAAACTGTTTTTT. Variable domain in full (rest from reference TRBV11-2 and TRBJ1-4): EAGVAQSPRYKIIEKRQSVAFWCNPISGHATLYWYQQILGQGPKLLIQFQNNGVVDDSQLPKDRFSAERLKGVDSTLKIQPAKLEDSAVYLCASALGTLAREKLFFGSGTQLSVL.

The V gene is TRBV27, the J gene TRBJ1-5; D may be TRBD1 (6 bases). Germline values: CDR1 MNHEY, CDR2 SMNVEV (reference sequence). The CDR3 contains 15 residues. V was trimmed by 5 bases and J by 3 bases, leaving 14 bases between them. Here the CDR3 DNA reads TGTGCCAGCAGTCGAGGACAGAGTTACAATCAGCCCCAGCATTTT. Its translation: CASSRGQSYNQPQHF.

V gene TRBV6-5 combines with J gene TRBJ2-7, with 7 bases lining up with TRBD1. The CDR3 runs to 14 residues. Per germline, CDR1 MNHEY and CDR2 SVGAGI. V lost 6 bases, J lost 3 bases, and 8 bases stayed unmatched. The CDR3 nucleotides read TGTGCCAGCAGACGCGACAGGGTAAACTACGAGCAGTACTTC. Translating gives CASRRDRVNYEQYF.

This clone appeared a few times. The CDR3 sequence is CASSYSQGSEAFF. DNA of the CDR3: TGTGCCAGCAGTTACTCACAGGGGTCTGAAGCTTTCTTT. V usage is TRBV6-6 and J usage is TRBJ1-1, with TRBD1 matching 7 bases. From germline, CDR1 is MNHNY and CDR2 SVGAGI (reference sequence). V was pared by 0 bases and J by 6 bases, with 1 base of the junction left unmatched. The CDR3 is made up of 13 amino acids.